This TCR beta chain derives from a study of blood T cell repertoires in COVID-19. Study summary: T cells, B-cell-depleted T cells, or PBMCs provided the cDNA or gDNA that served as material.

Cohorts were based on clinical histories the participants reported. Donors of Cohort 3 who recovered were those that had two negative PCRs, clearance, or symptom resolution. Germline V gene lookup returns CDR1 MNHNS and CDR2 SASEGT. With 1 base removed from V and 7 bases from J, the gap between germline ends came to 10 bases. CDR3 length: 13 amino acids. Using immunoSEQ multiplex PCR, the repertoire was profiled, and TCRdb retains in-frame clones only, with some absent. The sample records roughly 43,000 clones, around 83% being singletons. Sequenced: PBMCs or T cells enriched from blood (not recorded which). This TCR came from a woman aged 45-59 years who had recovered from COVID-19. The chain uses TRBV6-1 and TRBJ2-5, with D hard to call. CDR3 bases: TGTGCCAGCAGTGAAGGGCCGGGTGGGACCCAGTACTTC. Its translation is CASSEGPGGTQYF.